This is a list of T cell receptor beta chains from one sample in a study of CD4 T cells in relation to SARS-CoV-2 and coronaviruses. The data were produced by immunoSEQ multiplex PCR, yet TCRdb's version contains in-frame clones alone and is incomplete. In the table there are 25,000 or so clones, around 78% of which are singletons. No antigen has been assigned to these receptors. Source material: CD4+ T cells from PBMCs, cultured in vitro. These receptor sequences come from a human donor in good health. The CDR3 runs from the conserved cysteine through the conserved F or W. The D gene is left open where the match is weak. The size field is filled for only some rows; it gives once, few, many or a size class.

v_gene	abundance	d_gene	j_gene	CDR3nt	CDR3aa
TRBV3-1/TRBV3-2	.	.	TRBJ2-3	TGTGCCAGCAGCCAAGCGGGGCCTACGCAGTATTTT	CASSQAGPTQYF
TRBV7-2	.	TRBD2	TRBJ2-7	TGTGCCAGCAGCCAGGGACTAGCCGGGTGGGAGCAGTACTTC	CASSQGLAGWEQYF
TRBV4-1	.	TRBD2	TRBJ2-2	TGCGCCAGCAGCCATCCCGGGACTAGCGGGGTTCGGACCGGGGAGCTGTTTTTT	CASSHPGTSGVRTGELFF
TRBV13	.	TRBD1	TRBJ1-4	TGTGCCAGCAGCTATGGACGACAGGGGGCTACTAATGAAAAACTGTTTTTT	CASSYGRQGATNEKLFF
TRBV11-2	.	.	TRBJ2-7	TGTGCCAGCAGCTTAGACTCAGAGCAGTACTTC	CASSLDSEQYF
TRBV18	once	.	TRBJ1-5	TGTGCCAGCTCACCGAGGGGTGATGGCAATCAGCCCCAGCATTTT	CASSPRGDGNQPQHF
TRBV7-2	.	.	TRBJ2-5	TGTGCCAGCAGCTTAGCTGGGACGGAGCGAGGGGAGACCCAGTACTTC	CASSLAGTERGETQYF
TRBV5-1	.	TRBD2	TRBJ2-7	TGCGCCAGCAGCTTGGTAGCGGGTAGCTACGAGCAGTACTTC	CASSLVAGSYEQYF
TRBV30	.	TRBD1	TRBJ1-2	TGTGCCTGGAGCGCAGGGGGCTATGGCTACACCTTC	CAWSAGGYGYTF
TRBV19	.	TRBD2	TRBJ2-7	TGTGCCAGTAGTCGCTCGATTGGGGCTAGCGGGTTTTACGAGCAGTACTTC	CASSRSIGASGFYEQYF
TRBV5-4	.	TRBD1	TRBJ2-1	TGTGCCAGCAGCTTGGACAGGGGTGAGCAGTTCTTC	CASSLDRGEQFF
TRBV2	.	.	TRBJ2-7	TGTGCCAGCCAATGGGAGTCAAGGGAGCAGTACTTC	CASQWESREQYF
TRBV2	.	.	TRBJ1-1	TGTGCCAGCAGTGAACTGCAGGGGATTGAAGCTTTCTTT	CASSELQGIEAFF
TRBV20-1	.	TRBD2	TRBJ2-1	TGCAGTGCTAGTCGCCTAGCGGGATTAAAGACAGACTCCTACAATGAGCAGTTCTTC	CSASRLAGLKTDSYNEQFF
TRBV20-1	.	.	TRBJ1-3	TGCAGTGCTAGACAGCTAAACACCATATATTTT	CSARQLNTIYF